This T cell receptor (beta chain) was sequenced in a study of T cells after posttransplantation cyclophosphamide. This clone was recorded at least ten times. What it binds is not known. The related graft donor's blood sample was taken on the day of bone marrow donation. Data came from immunoSEQ multiplex PCR; TCRdb stores just in-frame clones and leaves some out. Listed for the sample are 20,000 to 30,000 clones, none seen a single time. Study-level points and caveats: TRB overlap between skin or GI tissue T cells and blood was limited.

From germline, CDR1 is SQVTM and CDR2 ANQGSEA. Unmatched junction bases numbered 3, after V lost 1 base and J lost 4 bases. The CDR3 is 14 amino acids. The sequence was collected from a woman aged 45-65 years in good health, CMV-negative, and a related stem cell transplant donor. This rearrangement joins TRBV29-1 to TRBJ2-7, with TRBD1 identical over 11 bases. Sequenced: PBMCs. The CDR3 nucleotides read TGCAGCGTTGAAGGGACAGGGGGCAGGTACGAGCAGTACTTC. Its protein product is CSVEGTGGRYEQYF.